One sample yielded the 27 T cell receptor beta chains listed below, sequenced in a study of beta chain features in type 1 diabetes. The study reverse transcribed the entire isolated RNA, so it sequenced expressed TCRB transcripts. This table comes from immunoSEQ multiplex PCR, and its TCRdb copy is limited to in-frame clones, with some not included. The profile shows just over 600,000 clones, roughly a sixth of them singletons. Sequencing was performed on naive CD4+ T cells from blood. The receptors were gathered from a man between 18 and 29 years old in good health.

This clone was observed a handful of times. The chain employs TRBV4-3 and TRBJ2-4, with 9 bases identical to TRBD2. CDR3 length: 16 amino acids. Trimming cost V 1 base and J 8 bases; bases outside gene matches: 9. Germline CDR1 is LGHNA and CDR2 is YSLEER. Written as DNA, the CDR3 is TGCGCCAGCAGCCAAGGTCTAGCGGGGCGACGGGACATTCAGTACTTC. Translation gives CASSQGLAGRRDIQYF.

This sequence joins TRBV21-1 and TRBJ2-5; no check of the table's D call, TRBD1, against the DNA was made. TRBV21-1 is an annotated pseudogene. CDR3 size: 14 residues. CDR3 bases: TGTGCCAGCAGCACGGACAGGGAGGAAGAGACCCAGTACTTC. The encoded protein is CASSTDREEETQYF.

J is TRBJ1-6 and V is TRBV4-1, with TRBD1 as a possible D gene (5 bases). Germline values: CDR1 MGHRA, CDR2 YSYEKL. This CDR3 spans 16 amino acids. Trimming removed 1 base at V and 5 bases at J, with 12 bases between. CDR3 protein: CASSQGRGKDNSPLHF. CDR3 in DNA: TGCGCCAGCAGCCAAGGACGGGGGAAGGATAATTCACCCCTCCACTTT.

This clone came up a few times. CDR3 bases: TGTGCCAGCAGCCGTTCAGAGACCCAGTACTTC. Encoded protein: CASSRSETQYF. The chain couples TRBV5-6 to TRBJ2-5, with D hard to call. Germline lookup yields CDR1 SGHDT and CDR2 YYEEEE. With 4 bases removed from V and 4 bases from J, the gap between germline ends came to 5 bases. The CDR3 has 11 amino acids.

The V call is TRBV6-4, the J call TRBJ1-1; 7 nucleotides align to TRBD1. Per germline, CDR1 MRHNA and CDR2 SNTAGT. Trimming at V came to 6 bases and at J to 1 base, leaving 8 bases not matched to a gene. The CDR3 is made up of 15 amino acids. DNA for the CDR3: TGTGCCAGCAGCGTTGACAGGGCAAAGAACACTGAAGCTTTCTTT. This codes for CASSVDRAKNTEAFF.

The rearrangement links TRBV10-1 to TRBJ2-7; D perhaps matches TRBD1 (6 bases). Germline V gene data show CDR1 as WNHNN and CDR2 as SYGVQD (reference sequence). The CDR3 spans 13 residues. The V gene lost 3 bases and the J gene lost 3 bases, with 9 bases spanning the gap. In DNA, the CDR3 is TGCGCCAGCAGTGACCCGGACAGCTACGAGCAGTACTTC. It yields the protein CASSDPDSYEQYF.

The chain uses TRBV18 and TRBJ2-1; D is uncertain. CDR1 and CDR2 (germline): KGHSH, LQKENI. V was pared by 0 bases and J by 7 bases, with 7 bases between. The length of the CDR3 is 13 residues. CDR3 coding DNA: TGTGCCAGCTCACCACCAGGTCTGAATGAGCAGTTCTTC. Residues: CASSPPGLNEQFF.

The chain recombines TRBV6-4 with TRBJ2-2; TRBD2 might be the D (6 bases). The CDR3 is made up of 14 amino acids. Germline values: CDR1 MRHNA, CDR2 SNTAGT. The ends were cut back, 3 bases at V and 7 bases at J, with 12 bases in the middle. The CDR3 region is CASSDEGGVGELFF. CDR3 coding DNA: TGTGCCAGCAGTGATGAGGGAGGTGTCGGGGAGCTGTTTTTT.

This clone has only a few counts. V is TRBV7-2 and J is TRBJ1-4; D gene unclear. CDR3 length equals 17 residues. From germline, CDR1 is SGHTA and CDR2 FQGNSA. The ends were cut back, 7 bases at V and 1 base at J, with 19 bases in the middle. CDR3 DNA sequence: TGTGCCAGCAAGTCGCCTCGGGCTGTAGGAACTAATGAAAAACTGTTTTTT. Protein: CASKSPRAVGTNEKLFF. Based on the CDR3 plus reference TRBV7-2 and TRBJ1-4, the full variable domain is GAGVSQSPSNKVTEKGKDVELRCDPISGHTALYWYRQSLGQGLEFLIYFQGNSAPDKSGLPSDRFSAERTGGSVSTLTIQRTQQEDSAVYLCASKSPRAVGTNEKLFFGSGTQLSVL.

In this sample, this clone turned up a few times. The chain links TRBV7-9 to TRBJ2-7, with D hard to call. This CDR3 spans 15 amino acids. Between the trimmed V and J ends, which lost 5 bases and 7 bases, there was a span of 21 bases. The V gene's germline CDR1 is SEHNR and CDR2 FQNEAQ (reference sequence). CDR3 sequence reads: CASSVGSTLASEQYF. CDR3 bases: TGTGCCAGCAGCGTGGGATCAACACTGGCTTCGGAGCAGTACTTC.

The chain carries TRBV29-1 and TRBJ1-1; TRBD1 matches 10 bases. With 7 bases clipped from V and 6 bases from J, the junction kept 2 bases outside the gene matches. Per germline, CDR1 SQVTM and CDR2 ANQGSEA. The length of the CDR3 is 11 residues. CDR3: CSADRGAEAFF. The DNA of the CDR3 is TGCAGCGCGGACAGGGGGGCTGAAGCTTTCTTT.

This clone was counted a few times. In DNA, the CDR3 is TGTGCCAGCAGCTTAGACGCGGGCCCTACCTTCCGGCACATTCAGTACTTC. Translated: CASSLDAGPTFRHIQYF. The V gene is TRBV11-2, the J gene TRBJ2-4, with TRBD2 as a possible D gene (5 bases). This CDR3 comprises 17 residues. The germline V and J ends were trimmed by 0 bases and 8 bases, with 20 bases remaining between them. Germline V gene sequence: CDR1 SGHAT, CDR2 FQNNGV.

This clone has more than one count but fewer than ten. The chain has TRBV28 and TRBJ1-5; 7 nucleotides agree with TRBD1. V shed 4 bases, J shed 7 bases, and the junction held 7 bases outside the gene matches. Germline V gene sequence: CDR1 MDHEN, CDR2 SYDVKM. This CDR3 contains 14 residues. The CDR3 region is CASSSSGGKQPQHF. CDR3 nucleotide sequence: TGTGCCAGCAGTTCATCAGGGGGTAAACAGCCCCAGCATTTT.

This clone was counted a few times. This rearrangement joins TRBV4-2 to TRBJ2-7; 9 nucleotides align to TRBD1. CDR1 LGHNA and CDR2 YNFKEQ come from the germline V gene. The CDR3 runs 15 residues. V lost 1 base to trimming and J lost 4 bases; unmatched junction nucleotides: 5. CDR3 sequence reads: CASSQVGQGWYEQYF. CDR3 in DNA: TGTGCCAGCAGCCAAGTAGGACAGGGGTGGTACGAGCAGTACTTC.

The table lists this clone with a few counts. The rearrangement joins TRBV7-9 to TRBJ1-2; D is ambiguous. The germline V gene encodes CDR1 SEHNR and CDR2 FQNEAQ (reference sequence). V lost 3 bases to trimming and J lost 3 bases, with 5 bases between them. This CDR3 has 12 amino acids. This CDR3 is CASSFGDYGYTF. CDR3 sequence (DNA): TGTGCCAGCAGCTTCGGGGACTATGGCTACACCTTC.

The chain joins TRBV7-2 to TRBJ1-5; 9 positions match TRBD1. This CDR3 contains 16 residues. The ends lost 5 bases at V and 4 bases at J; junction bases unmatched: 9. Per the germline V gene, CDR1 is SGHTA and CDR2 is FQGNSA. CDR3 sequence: CASSGQGLGRNQPQHF. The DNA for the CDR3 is TGTGCCAGCAGCGGACAGGGGTTAGGAAGGAATCAGCCCCAGCATTTT.

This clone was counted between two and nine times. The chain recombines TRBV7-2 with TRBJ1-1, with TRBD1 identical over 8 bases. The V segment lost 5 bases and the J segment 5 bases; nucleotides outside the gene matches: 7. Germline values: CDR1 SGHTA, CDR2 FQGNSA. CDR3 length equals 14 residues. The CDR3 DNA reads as TGTGCCAGCAGCACGTGGACAGGGCCAACTGAAGCTTTCTTT. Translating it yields CASSTWTGPTEAFF.

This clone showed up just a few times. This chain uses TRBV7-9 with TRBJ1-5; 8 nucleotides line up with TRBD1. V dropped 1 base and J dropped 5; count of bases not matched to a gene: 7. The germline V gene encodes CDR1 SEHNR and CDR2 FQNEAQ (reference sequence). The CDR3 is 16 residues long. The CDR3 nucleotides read TGTGCCAGCAGCTTAGAGGCCGGACAGGGACATCAGCCCCAGCATTTT. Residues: CASSLEAGQGHQPQHF.

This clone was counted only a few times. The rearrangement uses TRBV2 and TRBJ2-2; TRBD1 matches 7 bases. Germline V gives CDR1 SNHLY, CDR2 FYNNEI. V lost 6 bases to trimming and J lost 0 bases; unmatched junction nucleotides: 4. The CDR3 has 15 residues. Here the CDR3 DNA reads TGTGCCAGCAGGGACAGGAAAGCGAACACCGGGGAGCTGTTTTTT. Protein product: CASRDRKANTGELFF. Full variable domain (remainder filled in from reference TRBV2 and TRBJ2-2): EPEVTQTPSHQVTQMGQEVILRCVPISNHLYFYWYRQILGQKVEFLVSFYNNEISEKSEIFDDQFSVERPDGSNFTLKIRSTKLEDSAMYFCASRDRKANTGELFFGEGSRLTVL.

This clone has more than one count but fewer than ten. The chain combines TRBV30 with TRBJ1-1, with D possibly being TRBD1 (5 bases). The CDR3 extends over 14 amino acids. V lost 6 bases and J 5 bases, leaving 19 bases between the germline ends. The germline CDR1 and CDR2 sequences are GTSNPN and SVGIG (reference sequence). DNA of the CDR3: TGTGCCTGTATAAAGTCGGGGGTTGGAACTGAAGCTTTCTTT. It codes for CACIKSGVGTEAFF.

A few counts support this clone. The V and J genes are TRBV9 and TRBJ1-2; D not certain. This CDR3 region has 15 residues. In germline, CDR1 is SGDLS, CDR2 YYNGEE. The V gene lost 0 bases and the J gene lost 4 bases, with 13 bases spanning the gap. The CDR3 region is CASSVALGSFYGYTF. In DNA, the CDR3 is TGTGCCAGCAGCGTAGCTTTAGGCTCATTCTATGGCTACACCTTC.

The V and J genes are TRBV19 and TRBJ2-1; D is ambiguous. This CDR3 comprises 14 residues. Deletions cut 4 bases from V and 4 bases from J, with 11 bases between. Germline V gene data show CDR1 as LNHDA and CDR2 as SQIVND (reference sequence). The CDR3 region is CASSTGWQYNEQFF. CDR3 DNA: TGTGCCAGTAGTACCGGTTGGCAGTACAATGAGCAGTTCTTC.

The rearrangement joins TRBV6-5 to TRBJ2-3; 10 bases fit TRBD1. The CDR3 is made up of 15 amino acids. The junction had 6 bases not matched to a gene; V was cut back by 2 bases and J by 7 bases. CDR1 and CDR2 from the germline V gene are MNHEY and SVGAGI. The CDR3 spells CASSYDGTGVNTQYF. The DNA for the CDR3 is TGTGCCAGCAGTTACGACGGGACAGGGGTAAATACGCAGTATTTT.

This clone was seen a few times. CDR3 residues: CAIRQSGRALEQYF. CDR3 bases: TGTGCCATCAGGCAGAGCGGGAGGGCCCTCGAGCAGTACTTC. The rearrangement links TRBV10-3 to TRBJ2-7; 10 bases agree with TRBD2. With 6 bases clipped from V and 6 bases from J, the junction kept 8 bases outside the gene matches. This CDR3 has 14 amino acids. Germline CDR1 is ENHRY and CDR2 is SYGVKD.

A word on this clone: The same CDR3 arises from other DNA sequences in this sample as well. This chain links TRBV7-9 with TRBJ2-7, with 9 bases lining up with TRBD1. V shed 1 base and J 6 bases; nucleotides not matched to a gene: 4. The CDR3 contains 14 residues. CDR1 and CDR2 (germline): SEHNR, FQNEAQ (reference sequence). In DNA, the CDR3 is TGTGCCAGCAGCTTAGAGGGGACAGGGTCCGAGCAGTACTTC. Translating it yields CASSLEGTGSEQYF. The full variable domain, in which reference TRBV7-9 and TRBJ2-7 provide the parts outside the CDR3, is DTGVSQNPRHKITKRGQNVTFRCDPISEHNRLYWYRQTLGQGPEFLTYFQNEAQLEKSRLLSDRFSAERPKGSFSTLEIQRTEQGDSAMYLCASSLEGTGSEQYFGPGTRLTVT.

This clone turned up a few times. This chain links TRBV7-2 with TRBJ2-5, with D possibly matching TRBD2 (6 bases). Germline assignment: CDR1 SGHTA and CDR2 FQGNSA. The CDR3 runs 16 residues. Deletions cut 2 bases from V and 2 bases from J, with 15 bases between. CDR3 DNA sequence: TGTGCCAGCAGCTTATCCTCCGTGGGACTTCAAGAGACCCAGTACTTC. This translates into CASSLSSVGLQETQYF.

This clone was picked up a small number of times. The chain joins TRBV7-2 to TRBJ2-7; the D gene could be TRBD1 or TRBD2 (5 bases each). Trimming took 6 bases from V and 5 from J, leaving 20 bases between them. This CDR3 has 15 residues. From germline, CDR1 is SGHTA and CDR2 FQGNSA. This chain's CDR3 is CASRAGAQSPHEQYF. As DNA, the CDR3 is TGTGCCAGCAGGGCCGGGGCACAGAGCCCCCACGAGCAGTACTTC.